Presented here are 27 T cell receptor beta chains from one specimen sequenced in a study of blood T cells in healthy people across ages. Using a J-beta primer mix together with a sample-barcoded 5' primer, a second PCR was run for roughly 6 to 12 cycles. TCRdb independently ran MiXCR on the 5' RACE reads; one entry per CDR3 protein. The data hold about 1.8 million distinct CDR3 sequences, with less than 50% observed a single time. Sequencing was carried out using blood. The receptors here all came from a woman between 35 and 50 years old in good health.

The V call is TRBV25-1, the J call TRBJ2-1; tentative D call: TRBD1 (5 bases). The ends were cut back, 2 bases at V and 0 bases at J, with 8 bases in the middle. Per the germline V gene, CDR1 is MGHDK and CDR2 is SYGVNS. The CDR3 is made up of 15 amino acids. The CDR3: CASSEDRLSYNEQFF. The CDR3 region has the DNA TGTGCCAGCAGTGAAGACAGACTCTCCTACAATGAGCAGTTCTTC.

The chain recombines TRBV7-8 with TRBJ1-1; TRBD1 agrees at 7 bases. The germline CDR1 and CDR2 sequences are SGHVS and FQNEAQ. CDR3 length: 17 residues. V was clipped by 3 bases and J by 4 bases; unmatched bases: 14. CDR3 DNA: TGTGCCAGCAGCTTCGCGGACAGGAGGCCCTCCGGCACTGAAGCTTTCTTT. Translation gives CASSFADRRPSGTEAFF.

J is TRBJ1-5 and V is TRBV28; D is undetermined. The germline V and J ends were trimmed by 4 bases and 4 bases, with 11 bases remaining between them. Germline V gene lookup returns CDR1 MDHEN and CDR2 SYDVKM. This CDR3 spans 14 amino acids. CDR3 residues: CASSSPSGNQPQHF. The CDR3 bases are TGTGCCAGCAGTTCCCCGAGCGGGAATCAGCCCCAGCATTTT.

The chain employs TRBV2 and TRBJ1-5; no firm D call. Trimming removed 4 bases from V and 2 bases from J, with 9 bases in between. The CDR3 is made up of 14 amino acids. Germline values: CDR1 SNHLY, CDR2 FYNNEI. CDR3 sequence (DNA): TGTGCCAGCAGTGGACGGGCGGGCAATCAGCCCCAGCATTTT. This encodes CASSGRAGNQPQHF.

Here the CDR3 DNA reads TGTGCCAGCTCACCACGACAGGGAGACAATCAGCCCCAGCATTTT. It yields the protein CASSPRQGDNQPQHF. The chain joins TRBV18 to TRBJ1-5, with 7 nucleotides matching TRBD1. The trim removed 1 base at V and 3 bases at J, leaving 3 bases unmatched. The CDR3 length is 15 residues. Germline values: CDR1 KGHSH, CDR2 LQKENI. Together with reference TRBV18 and TRBJ1-5, the CDR3 gives the full variable domain: NAGVMQNPRHLVRRRGQEARLRCSPMKGHSHVYWYRQLPEEGLKFMVYLQKENIIDESGMPKERFSAEFPKEGPSILRIQQVVRGDSAAYFCASSPRQGDNQPQHFGDGTRLSIL.

The chain has TRBV27 and TRBJ2-5; no clear D gene. In germline, CDR1 is MNHEY, CDR2 SMNVEV (reference sequence). This CDR3 spans 14 amino acids. Trimming removed 2 bases from V and 2 bases from J, with 9 bases in between. CDR3 sequence: CASSLRIGQETQYF. CDR3 DNA: TGTGCCAGCAGTTTACGAATAGGGCAAGAGACCCAGTACTTC.

This clonotype has just a few counts. This sequence joins TRBV7-2 and TRBJ2-7; D gene uncertain. Trimming removed 0 bases at V and 7 bases at J, with 10 bases between. This CDR3 has 13 amino acids. Germline V CDR1 and CDR2: SGHTA, FQGNSA. CDR3 region: CASSLALDGEQYF. The CDR3 DNA follows: TGTGCCAGCAGCTTAGCGCTGGATGGGGAGCAGTACTTC.

The rearrangement joins TRBV28 to TRBJ2-5; D might be TRBD2 (6 bases). V lost 11 bases to trimming and J lost 5 bases, with 21 bases between them. This CDR3 is 14 amino acids long. Germline CDR1 MDHEN, CDR2 SYDVKM. CDR3 residues: CAASKHAGGETQYF. The CDR3 nucleotides read TGTGCCGCCTCAAAGCATGCCGGGGGTGAGACCCAGTACTTC.

V usage is TRBV12-3 or TRBV12-4 and J usage is TRBJ2-7, with D possibly called TRBD1 or TRBD2 (5 bases each). V dropped 3 bases and J dropped 3 bases, with 12 bases sitting between them. The CDR3 contains 14 residues. CDR3 sequence reads: CASSFQGPDYEQYF. CDR3 DNA sequence: TGTGCCAGCAGTTTTCAGGGACCGGACTACGAGCAGTACTTC.

J is TRBJ2-1 and V is TRBV9, with 7 bases matching TRBD2. Losses at the gene ends were 0 bases for V and 2 bases for J; bases not matched to a gene: 5. The CDR3 runs to 16 residues. Germline V lookup: CDR1 SGDLS, CDR2 YYNGEE. CDR3: CASSVARSGAYNEQFF. CDR3 nucleotides: TGTGCCAGCAGCGTAGCTCGGAGCGGGGCCTACAATGAGCAGTTCTTC.

There are a few counts of this clonotype. The chain carries TRBV7-2 and TRBJ2-1; TRBD2 is a possible D gene (6 bases). Germline V gene lookup returns CDR1 SGHTA and CDR2 FQGNSA. The CDR3 loop spans 15 amino acids. Trimming took 2 bases from V and 6 from J, leaving 14 bases between them. CDR3 in DNA: TGTGCCAGCAGCTTAAGTGTTGCGGGGTTCAATGAGCAGTTCTTC. This codes for CASSLSVAGFNEQFF.

This clonotype was counted a few times. J is TRBJ1-4 and V is TRBV20-1, with TRBD1 identical over 8 bases. The V segment lost 0 bases and the J segment 7 bases; nucleotides outside the gene matches: 13. Germline values: CDR1 DFQATT, CDR2 SNEGSKA (reference sequence). CDR3 length: 17 amino acids. The CDR3 reads CSARDPGGDRFGEKLFF. CDR3 DNA sequence: TGCAGTGCTAGAGACCCTGGGGGGGACAGGTTTGGTGAAAAACTGTTTTTT.

This clonotype has only a few counts. This chain uses TRBV29-1 with TRBJ1-2; TRBD1 is a possible D gene (5 bases). Trimming took off 3 bases at V and 3 bases at J, with 11 bases between the two ends. Germline lookup yields CDR1 SQVTM and CDR2 ANQGSEA. CDR3 size: 13 residues. CDR3 nucleotide sequence: TGCAGCGTTGATCCAGGGAGTCACTATGGCTACACCTTC. Its protein product is CSVDPGSHYGYTF.

This clonotype appeared a single time. Possible read error: a much larger clone is one base away. The chain is built from TRBV28 and TRBJ2-5; a weak D match, TRBD1 (6 bases). This CDR3 has 13 amino acids. Germline CDR1 reads MDHEN; CDR2 reads SYDVKM. The CDR3 nucleotides are TGTGTCAGCAGTGCCACAGGGCAAGAGACCCAGTACTTC. Amino acids: CVSSATGQETQYF.

V usage is TRBV20-1 and J usage is TRBJ1-2; D ambiguous. V lost 2 bases, J lost 8 bases, and 6 bases lay in between. Per germline, CDR1 DFQATT and CDR2 SNEGSKA (reference sequence). This CDR3 is built from 10 residues. The chain's CDR3 is CSARPPGYTF. DNA for the CDR3: TGCAGTGCTAGACCCCCGGGCTACACCTTC.

A note on this clonotype: Sequence at one end of the junction differs from germline and may be a read error. V and J are TRBV20-1 and TRBJ2-6; TRBD2 aligns across 12 bases. This CDR3 has 19 residues. The germline V gene has CDR1 DFQATT and CDR2 SNEGSKA (reference sequence). The CDR3 DNA reads TGCAGTGCTGGAGATGCGACTAGCGGGGGCCCCTCTCGGGCCAACGTCCTGACTTTC. This encodes CSAGDATSGGPSRANVLTF.

The table lists this clonotype with many counts. One end of the junction fails to match germline, which may point to a read error. CDR3 nucleotides: TGTGCCAGCAGCTTAGTGGGCGGCCAAGAGACCCAGTACTTC. Translating it yields CASSLVGGQETQYF. The chain has TRBV5-1 and TRBJ2-5; D is ambiguous. Germline V gives CDR1 SGHRS, CDR2 YFSETQ. CDR3 length: 14 residues.

This clonotype was seen a handful of times. This chain joins TRBV29-1 and TRBJ2-3; 7 nucleotides match TRBD2. CDR1 SQVTM and CDR2 ANQGSEA come from the germline V gene. After removal of 1 base from V and 1 base from J, the junction contained 2 bases not matched to a gene. This CDR3 region has 14 residues. CDR3 region: CSVEGAGGTDTQYF. As DNA, the CDR3 is TGCAGCGTTGAAGGGGCGGGGGGCACAGATACGCAGTATTTT.

This sequence joins TRBV28 and TRBJ2-7, with 7 bases lining up with TRBD1. Germline-derived CDR1 and CDR2 are MDHEN and SYDVKM. With 6 bases clipped from V and 0 bases from J, the junction kept 8 bases outside the gene matches. This CDR3 is 15 amino acids long. The CDR3 spells CASRTGTESSYEQYF. CDR3 in DNA: TGTGCCAGCAGAACCGGGACAGAGAGCTCCTACGAGCAGTACTTC.

This rearrangement joins TRBV12-3 or TRBV12-4 to TRBJ1-6, with TRBD1 matching 7 bases. Trimming took 6 bases from V and 9 from J; bases not matched to a gene: 14. The CDR3 has 16 residues. The CDR3 protein is CASSRQGGYRGSPLHF. The CDR3 region has the DNA TGTGCCAGCAGCCGCCAGGGGGGGTATCGCGGTTCACCCCTCCACTTT.

The chain combines TRBV9 with TRBJ2-7; D gene uncertain. Germline V gene lookup returns CDR1 SGDLS and CDR2 YYNGEE. V lost 0 bases, J lost 4 bases, and 8 bases lay in between. The CDR3 loop spans 13 amino acids. As DNA, the CDR3 is TGTGCCAGCAGCGTAGCCACAGAATACGAGCAGTACTTC. It is translated as CASSVATEYEQYF.

The chain links TRBV27 to TRBJ2-1; no clear D. This CDR3 spans 16 amino acids. The germline V gene has CDR1 MNHEY and CDR2 SMNVEV (reference sequence). Trimming cost V 5 bases and J 0 bases, with 14 bases left between them. CDR3 nucleotides: TGTGCCAGCAGTCTGTCGACGGCAAGCTCCTACAATGAGCAGTTCTTC. Translated, it gives CASSLSTASSYNEQFF.

On this clonotype: Compared with germline, one end of the junction differs, possibly owing to a read error. This chain joins TRBV6-6 and TRBJ1-5, with a tentative D call TRBD1 (6 bases). Germline assignment: CDR1 MNHNY and CDR2 SVGAGI (reference sequence). The CDR3 is 16 amino acids. The CDR3 region is CASSYPHRDSSQPQHF. The CDR3 DNA reads as TGTGCCAGCAGTTACCCTCACAGGGATAGCAGTCAGCCCCAGCATTTT.

The rearrangement joins TRBV6-5 to TRBJ2-1; 7 bases are shared with TRBD1. The germline CDR1 and CDR2 sequences are MNHEY and SVGAGI. Trimming took 6 bases from V and 4 from J; bases not matched to a gene: 9. The CDR3 has 15 residues. In DNA, the CDR3 is TGTGCCAGCAGACCCGACAGGGCCTTATACAATGAGCAGTTCTTC. It yields the protein CASRPDRALYNEQFF.

This chain uses TRBV10-3 with TRBJ2-1; D assignment may be TRBD1 or TRBD2 (5 bases each). The V gene's germline CDR1 is ENHRY and CDR2 SYGVKD. There are 15 residues in the CDR3. V was clipped by 2 bases and J by 5 bases, with 13 bases between them. CDR3 sequence: CAISERGAPDNEQFF. Here the CDR3 DNA reads TGTGCCATCAGTGAGAGGGGAGCGCCTGACAATGAGCAGTTCTTC.

The V call is TRBV6-5, the J call TRBJ2-3; 12 nucleotides agree with TRBD2. This CDR3 contains 18 residues. Germline CDR1 and CDR2: MNHEY and SVGAGI. V lost 0 bases and J lost 6; bases outside the gene matches: 10. The CDR3 nucleotides read TGTGCCAGCAGTTACTCGAATCGGGCTAGCGGGGGGGGGGATACGCAGTATTTT. Its protein is CASSYSNRASGGGDTQYF.

This sequence joins TRBV5-1 and TRBJ2-5; D is perhaps TRBD2 (7 bases). V lost 1 base, J lost 11 bases, and 24 bases lay in between. Germline V gene lookup returns CDR1 SGHRS and CDR2 YFSETQ. CDR3 length equals 16 residues. The CDR3 sequence: CASSLRGGSPRHEQYF. The CDR3 region has the DNA TGCGCCAGCAGCTTGAGGGGGGGGAGCCCCAGGCATGAGCAGTACTTC.